The present T cell receptor (beta chain) was sequenced within a study of patients and donors after allogeneic stem cell transplantation. MiXCR, applied by TCRdb to the RT-PCR reads, yields one record per CDR3 protein. The data hold approximately 200,000 distinct CDR3 sequences, with around two fifths observed a single time. This clonotype was detected once. This CDR3 spans 17 amino acids. From germline, CDR1 is SGHDN and CDR2 FVKESK. Trimming took 0 bases from V and 5 from J, leaving 19 bases between them. Sequences were obtained from blood, either unsorted or a sorted T cell fraction (not recorded which). This TCR derives from a human donor who was either an allogeneic HSCT recipient or a stem cell or donor lymphocyte infusion donor (not recorded which). It is not recorded whose cells these are; they may come from a transplant donor. This chain uses TRBV14 with TRBJ1-1, with a weak D call TRBD1 (5 bases). The CDR3 loop reads CASSQDLWGPVGTEAFF. DNA of the CDR3: TGTGCCAGCAGCCAAGACCTATGGGGCCCAGTTGGGACTGAAGCTTTCTTT.